These 16 T cell receptor beta chains were sequenced from one sample in a study of beta chain features in type 1 diabetes. All of the isolated RNA was reverse transcribed, so expressed TCRB transcripts were sequenced. Clones were sequenced by immunoSEQ multiplex PCR, and TCRdb holds only the in-frame ones, with some missing. The sample records hundreds of thousands of clones, 15% to 20% being singletons. Sequencing was done on a sample of naive CD4+ T cells from blood. Receptor source: a young woman in good health.

This clone was seen only a few times. This sequence joins TRBV23-1 and TRBJ1-5; 10 bases map to TRBD1. TRBV23-1 is given ORF status, its function remaining uncertain. CDR3 length: 16 residues. V was clipped by 4 bases and J by 6 bases; unmatched bases: 9. CDR3 in amino acids: CASSPSKGQGRQPQHF. The CDR3 bases are TGCGCCAGCAGTCCTTCGAAGGGACAGGGGCGTCAGCCCCAGCATTTT.

This chain connects TRBV29-1 to TRBJ2-7; TRBD1 might be the D (6 bases). V was pared by 4 bases and J by 0 bases, with 13 bases between. The CDR3 spans 14 residues. Germline lookup yields CDR1 SQVTM and CDR2 ANQGSEA. The CDR3 region has the DNA TGCAGCGTTGGCCGATACAGGGACTCCTACGAGCAGTACTTC. Translated, it gives CSVGRYRDSYEQYF.

The rearrangement links TRBV29-1 to TRBJ2-7; D remains unclear. Germline V CDR1 and CDR2: SQVTM, ANQGSEA. This CDR3 is 12 amino acids long. Trimming shortened V by 5 bases and J by 3 bases, and 11 bases separated the two germline ends. Here the CDR3 DNA reads TGCAGCGTTCTTGCCCCAGGCTACGAGCAGTACTTC. Its translation: CSVLAPGYEQYF.

This clone was detected only a few times. This rearrangement joins TRBV18 to TRBJ1-2; the match to TRBD1 covers 7 bases. V trimming: 3 bases; J trimming: 7 bases; junction bases outside the gene matches: 5. This CDR3 contains 13 residues. Germline-derived CDR1 and CDR2 are KGHSH and LQKENI. The CDR3 loop is CASSPRQGGGYTF. The CDR3 region has the DNA TGTGCCAGCTCACCTCGACAGGGTGGTGGCTACACCTTC.

The chain combines TRBV4-2 with TRBJ2-3; tentatively, D is TRBD1 (6 bases). The CDR3 contains 15 residues. Trimming removed 2 bases at V and 0 bases at J, with 9 bases between. The germline CDR1 and CDR2 sequences are LGHNA and YNFKEQ. CDR3 coding DNA: TGTGCCAGCAGCCAAAAACAGGGAAGCACAGATACGCAGTATTTT. Protein: CASSQKQGSTDTQYF.

The chain employs TRBV11-2 and TRBJ2-5; no definite D call. Germline CDR1 and CDR2: SGHAT and FQNNGV. This CDR3 spans 14 amino acids. Trimming left V 1 base short and J 6 bases short, with 12 bases between. The CDR3 spells CASSLAGLVKTQYF. In DNA form, the CDR3 reads TGTGCCAGCAGCTTAGCTGGGCTTGTTAAGACCCAGTACTTC.

The chain joins TRBV20-1 to TRBJ2-6, with D unclear. Trimming took 5 bases from V and 9 from J, leaving 8 bases between them. This CDR3 spans 11 amino acids. Germline CDR1 and CDR2: DFQATT and SNEGSKA (reference sequence). This CDR3 reads CSAGPYNVLTF. The DNA of the CDR3 is TGCAGTGCTGGGCCTTACAACGTCCTGACTTTC.

The sample holds a few counts of this clone. The genes are TRBV7-9 and TRBJ2-1; D possibly corresponds to TRBD1 (6 bases). CDR1 and CDR2 from the germline V gene are SEHNR and FQNEAQ (reference sequence). The CDR3 is made up of 15 amino acids. Trimming shortened V by 6 bases and J by 8 bases, and 20 bases separated the two germline ends. In DNA, the CDR3 is TGTGCCAGCAGTTCCACAGGGTCGCGGTTGGATGAGCAGTTCTTC. Its protein is CASSSTGSRLDEQFF. Filled out from reference TRBV7-9 and TRBJ2-1, the complete variable domain reads DTGVSQNPRHKITKRGQNVTFRCDPISEHNRLYWYRQTLGQGPEFLTYFQNEAQLEKSRLLSDRFSAERPKGSFSTLEIQRTEQGDSAMYLCASSSTGSRLDEQFFGPGTRLTVL.

The DNA of the CDR3 is TGTGCCAGCAGCCGGGGACTAGACGACAATGAGCAGTTCTTC. It codes for CASSRGLDDNEQFF. The chain has TRBV7-6 and TRBJ2-1; 8 bases are a match to TRBD2. Germline values: CDR1 SGHVS, CDR2 FNYEAQ. The CDR3 runs 14 residues. V was pared by 5 bases and J by 5 bases, with 5 bases of the junction left unmatched.

This clone has just a few counts. V and J are TRBV6-5 and TRBJ1-4; D remains unclear. There are 12 residues in the CDR3. Germline values: CDR1 MNHEY, CDR2 SVGAGI. Between the trimmed V and J ends, which lost 5 bases and 4 bases, there was a span of 5 bases. The CDR3 region has the DNA TGTGCCAGCAGTAGGTTTAATGAAAAACTGTTTTTT. Amino acid sequence: CASSRFNEKLFF.

The rearrangement links TRBV6-1 to TRBJ2-4; D is perhaps TRBD2 (5 bases). This CDR3 region has 12 residues. The ends were cut back, 5 bases at V and 8 bases at J, with 10 bases in the middle. From germline, CDR1 is MNHNS and CDR2 SASEGT. In nucleotides, the CDR3 is TGTGCCAGCAGTTCCCATAGCGACATTCAGTACTTC. Translating gives CASSSHSDIQYF.

The rearrangement joins TRBV10-3 to TRBJ2-1; D is possibly TRBD1 or TRBD2 (5 bases each). Trimming stripped 2 bases from V and 10 bases from J, with 12 bases between. Germline values: CDR1 ENHRY, CDR2 SYGVKD. CDR3 length: 13 residues. The CDR3 coding sequence is TGTGCCATCAGTGAGCAAGGGACCGGCGAGCAGTTCTTC. Protein: CAISEQGTGEQFF.

The chain couples TRBV14 to TRBJ2-5; D not certain. The CDR3 runs 20 residues. In germline, CDR1 is SGHDN, CDR2 FVKESK. V lost 0 bases and J 2 bases, leaving 25 bases between the germline ends. The CDR3 region is CASSQDLRASSKGPQETQYF. The CDR3 bases are TGTGCCAGCAGCCAAGATCTACGGGCCTCGTCTAAAGGCCCACAAGAGACCCAGTACTTC.

In its sample, this clone was seen a few times. This sequence joins TRBV5-1 and TRBJ2-1; D uncertain. The CDR3 runs 14 residues. Trimming removed 6 bases at V and 7 bases at J, with 17 bases between. Germline V gives CDR1 SGHRS, CDR2 YFSETQ. The CDR3 nucleotides read TGCGCCAGCAACCCCGGCTCCCTCGGAAATGAGCAGTTCTTC. Encoded protein: CASNPGSLGNEQFF.

V usage is TRBV2 and J usage is TRBJ2-3; D unclear. Germline V lookup: CDR1 SNHLY, CDR2 FYNNEI. The germline V and J ends were trimmed by 5 bases and 6 bases, with 9 bases remaining between them. CDR3 size: 12 residues. This CDR3 reads CASSLSGDTQYF. The CDR3 coding sequence is TGTGCCAGCAGTTTAAGTGGGGATACGCAGTATTTT.

This clone was found once. V usage is TRBV25-1 and J usage is TRBJ2-7; TRBD2 matches at 7 bases. Trimming cost V 6 bases and J 0 bases; bases outside gene matches: 11. Germline V gives CDR1 MGHDK, CDR2 SYGVNS. The CDR3 totals 16 residues. DNA for the CDR3: TGTGCCAGCAGCGATCCCGGGACTACAAGCTCCTACGAGCAGTACTTC. Protein product: CASSDPGTTSSYEQYF.